One and the same sample provided the 5 T cell receptor beta chains below, sequenced in a study of blood T cell repertoires in COVID-19. Using immunoSEQ multiplex PCR, the repertoire was profiled, and TCRdb retains in-frame clones only, with some absent. This sample has over 300,000 clones, with roughly 86% found just once. Sequencing was performed on peripheral blood. These receptors originate from a woman aged 45-60 years with acute or convalescent COVID-19.

The chain couples TRBV4-3 to TRBJ2-7; TRBD2 might be the D (6 bases). CDR1 is LGHNA and CDR2 is YSLEER in the germline V gene. The CDR3 spans 16 residues. V shed 0 bases and J shed 4 bases, with 16 bases lying between them. The CDR3 here is CASSQEGTWAGYEQYF. The CDR3 DNA reads as TGCGCCAGCAGCCAAGAAGGAACTTGGGCGGGATACGAGCAGTACTTC.

The genes are TRBV5-8 and TRBJ2-1; D unclear. The CDR3 has 14 amino acids. V lost 6 bases to trimming and J lost 0 bases, with 10 bases between them. Germline-derived CDR1 and CDR2 are SGHTS and YDEGEE. The DNA of the CDR3 is TGTGCCAGCAAACGACACCTCTCCTACAATGAGCAGTTCTTC. This encodes CASKRHLSYNEQFF. The full variable domain, rest sourced from reference TRBV5-8 and TRBJ2-1, is EAGVTQSPTHLIKTRGQQATLRCSPISGHTSVYWYQQALGLGLQFLLWYDEGEERNRGNFPPRFSGRQFPNYSSELNVNALELEDSALYLCASKRHLSYNEQFFGPGTRLTVL.

The chain employs TRBV27 and TRBJ2-7, with 7 bases matching TRBD1. The CDR3 length is 17 residues. V lost 6 bases and J lost 0; bases outside the gene matches: 14. Germline V CDR1 and CDR2: MNHEY, SMNVEV (reference sequence). The CDR3 protein is CASSLGIGDRDSYEQYF. The CDR3 nucleotides are TGTGCCAGCAGCCTTGGAATAGGAGACAGGGACTCCTACGAGCAGTACTTC.

The genes are TRBV4-2 and TRBJ2-2, with TRBD2 matching over 8 bases. The CDR3 has 17 amino acids. CDR1 and CDR2 from the germline V gene are LGHNA and YNFKEQ. Losses at the gene ends were 0 bases for V and 5 bases for J; bases not matched to a gene: 8. The CDR3 DNA follows: TGTGCCAGCAGCCAAGACCCCGGGACTAGTCGTACCGGGGAGCTGTTTTTT. Amino acid sequence: CASSQDPGTSRTGELFF.

DNA of the CDR3: TGTGCCAGCAGGGCAGGGGGAACTGGGGCCAACGTCCTGACTTTC. This sequence encodes CASRAGGTGANVLTF. The chain is built from TRBV7-2 and TRBJ2-6, with TRBD1 matching over 7 bases. This CDR3 contains 15 residues. With 6 bases clipped from V and 2 bases from J, the junction kept 4 bases outside the gene matches. Germline-derived CDR1 and CDR2 are SGHTA and FQGNSA.